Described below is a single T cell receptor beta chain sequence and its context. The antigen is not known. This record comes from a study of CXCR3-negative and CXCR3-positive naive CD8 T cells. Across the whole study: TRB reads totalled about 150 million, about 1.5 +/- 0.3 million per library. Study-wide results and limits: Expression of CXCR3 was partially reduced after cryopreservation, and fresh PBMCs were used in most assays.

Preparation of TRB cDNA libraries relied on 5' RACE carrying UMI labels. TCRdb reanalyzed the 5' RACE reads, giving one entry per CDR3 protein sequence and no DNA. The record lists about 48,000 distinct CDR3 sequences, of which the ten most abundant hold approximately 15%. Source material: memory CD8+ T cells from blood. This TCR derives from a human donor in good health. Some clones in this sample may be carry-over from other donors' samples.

This chain's CDR3 is CASSYTGTSGNQETQYF. The chain combines TRBV6-2 or TRBV6-3 with TRBJ2-5; there is no DNA to check the TCRdb D call of TRBD2. Per germline, CDR1 MNHEY and CDR2 SVGEGT. This CDR3 contains 17 residues.